What follows are 12 T cell receptor beta chains derived from one specimen sequenced in a study of blood T cell repertoires in COVID-19. Produced via immunoSEQ multiplex PCR; TCRdb's table is partial and in-frame only. This sample carries 200,000 to 250,000 clones, about 86% of them seen once, and the ten largest clones take more than 1.4%. Input material: peripheral blood. The receptors shown here come from a man younger than 35 with active or convalescent COVID-19.

The V call is TRBV5-1, the J call TRBJ2-7, with TRBD1 identical over 7 bases. This CDR3 is built from 14 residues. After removal of 4 bases from V and 0 bases from J, the junction contained 4 bases not matched to a gene. Germline V CDR1 and CDR2: SGHRS, YFSETQ. CDR3: CASSLGQISYEQYF. The CDR3 DNA reads as TGCGCCAGCAGCCTGGGACAGATCTCCTACGAGCAGTACTTC.

The chain carries TRBV19 and TRBJ2-5, with a weak D call TRBD1 (6 bases). This CDR3 spans 15 amino acids. V lost 5 bases and J lost 2, with 15 bases in between. CDR1 is LNHDA, CDR2 SQIVND, per germline (reference sequence). The CDR3 DNA is TGTGCCAGTAGTGCAGGGGAAGGAGCGCAAGAGACCCAGTACTTC. This encodes CASSAGEGAQETQYF.

The chain's CDR3 is CASSQGQAYGYTF. CDR3 nucleotide sequence: TGTGCCAGCAGCCAGGGACAGGCCTATGGCTACACCTTC. This chain connects TRBV6-5 to TRBJ1-2; 8 bases align to TRBD1. The V gene end was trimmed by 6 bases and the J gene end by 4 bases; junction bases not matched to a gene: 4. Looked up from germline, CDR1 is MNHEY and CDR2 is SVGAGI. The CDR3 totals 13 residues.

The V call is TRBV29-1, the J call TRBJ2-3; 9 nucleotides line up with TRBD1. CDR1 is SQVTM and CDR2 is ANQGSEA in the germline V gene. Losses at the gene ends were 3 bases for V and 5 bases for J; bases not matched to a gene: 6. CDR3 length equals 14 residues. In nucleotides, the CDR3 is TGCAGCGTTGAGGAGGGACAGGGAATAGATACGCAGTATTTT. This translates into CSVEEGQGIDTQYF.

J is TRBJ2-7 and V is TRBV5-1; D unclear. This CDR3 comprises 13 residues. The V and J ends lost 4 bases and 4 bases respectively, with 12 bases between them. Looked up from germline, CDR1 is SGHRS and CDR2 is YFSETQ. The CDR3 coding sequence is TGCGCCAGCAGCGATTACAGCCTATACGAGCAGTACTTC. This translates into CASSDYSLYEQYF.

The chain recombines TRBV30 with TRBJ1-3; perhaps TRBD1 as D (6 bases). Trimming removed 6 bases from V and 0 bases from J, with 12 bases in between. Germline V gene data show CDR1 as GTSNPN and CDR2 as SVGIG (reference sequence). The CDR3 has 14 residues. CDR3: CACNRASSGNTIYF. DNA for the CDR3: TGTGCCTGCAACAGGGCTTCCTCTGGAAACACCATATATTTT.

This chain joins TRBV7-9 and TRBJ2-1, with D maybe TRBD2 (5 bases). Per the germline V gene, CDR1 is SEHNR and CDR2 is FQNEAQ (reference sequence). The ends were cut back, 5 bases at V and 2 bases at J, with 16 bases in the middle. The CDR3 contains 16 residues. CDR3 protein: CASSRPRADTYNEQFF. CDR3 bases: TGTGCCAGCAGCCGGCCGCGGGCAGACACCTACAATGAGCAGTTCTTC. Drawing the rest from reference TRBV7-9 and TRBJ2-1, the complete variable domain is DTGVSQNPRHKITKRGQNVTFRCDPISEHNRLYWYRQTLGQGPEFLTYFQNEAQLEKSRLLSDRFSAERPKGSFSTLEIQRTEQGDSAMYLCASSRPRADTYNEQFFGPGTRLTVL.

The chain employs TRBV27 and TRBJ2-7, with D unclear. V lost 0 bases to trimming and J lost 2 bases, with 5 bases between them. The CDR3 length is 13 residues. CDR1 MNHEY and CDR2 SMNVEV come from the germline V gene (reference sequence). The CDR3 bases are TGTGCCAGCAGTTTATCCCAGGCCTACGAGCAGTACTTC. Translation: CASSLSQAYEQYF.

The chain links TRBV2 to TRBJ1-1; 9 nucleotides line up with TRBD1. This CDR3 has 13 amino acids. The germline CDR1 and CDR2 sequences are SNHLY and FYNNEI. V gave up 9 bases and J gave up 3 bases; unmatched junction bases: 5. CDR3 amino acids: CARSTGGYTEAFF. CDR3 nucleotides: TGTGCCAGATCGACAGGGGGTTACACTGAAGCTTTCTTT.

This clone was counted a single time. V usage is TRBV29-1 and J usage is TRBJ1-3, with D unresolved. The CDR3 is 11 amino acids. V was pared by 7 bases and J by 4 bases, with 8 bases between. CDR1 SQVTM and CDR2 ANQGSEA come from the germline V gene. The DNA of the CDR3 is TGCAGCGGAAAACAAGGAAACACCATATATTTT. This sequence encodes CSGKQGNTIYF.

This sequence joins TRBV6-6 and TRBJ2-3; 14 nucleotides match TRBD2. The CDR3 contains 15 residues. The ends lost 6 bases at V and 6 bases at J; junction bases unmatched: 5. Germline loops: CDR1 MNHNY, CDR2 SVGAGI (reference sequence). CDR3 sequence: CASRRTSGRQDTQYF. In DNA, the CDR3 is TGTGCCAGCAGAAGGACTAGCGGGAGGCAGGATACGCAGTATTTT.

The V and J genes are TRBV5-6 and TRBJ1-5; D may be TRBD1 (6 bases). Germline loops: CDR1 SGHDT, CDR2 YYEEEE. The V and J ends lost 1 base and 6 bases respectively, with 20 bases between them. This CDR3 region has 17 residues. Written as DNA, the CDR3 is TGTGCCAGCAGCTTGACCCCCAACAGGGCCTGGGGTCAGCCCCAGCATTTT. It codes for CASSLTPNRAWGQPQHF.